These 7 T cell receptor beta chains originate from one sample sequenced in a study of blood T cell repertoires in COVID-19. Generated by immunoSEQ multiplex PCR, the TCRdb table keeps only in-frame clones and is missing some. The sample consists of just over 70,000 clones, about 80% of them appearing once. Material: peripheral blood. These receptors were taken from a man aged 65 to 85 who had recovered from COVID-19.

The chain uses TRBV10-3 and TRBJ2-7, with 7 positions matching TRBD1. This CDR3 has 13 amino acids. The V gene's germline CDR1 is ENHRY and CDR2 SYGVKD. With V trimmed by 4 bases and J by 8 bases, 8 bases remained unmatched. The CDR3: CAISGQGEGQQYF. The CDR3 DNA follows: TGTGCCATCAGTGGGCAGGGGGAAGGACAGCAGTACTTC.

This chain joins TRBV2 and TRBJ1-5; no firm D call. This CDR3 has 13 residues. V was shortened by 1 base and J by 5 bases, with 6 bases between the two germline ends. Germline V CDR1 and CDR2: SNHLY, FYNNEI. The CDR3 loop reads CASSEDGDQPQHF. In nucleotides, the CDR3 is TGTGCCAGCAGTGAAGACGGGGATCAGCCCCAGCATTTT.

The V and J genes are TRBV28 and TRBJ2-1; TRBD1 aligns across 10 bases. The CDR3 consists of 15 residues. Germline CDR1 MDHEN, CDR2 SYDVKM. V was clipped by 6 bases and J by 8 bases; unmatched bases: 10. For the CDR3, the DNA is TGTGCCAGCAGGCGCGACAGGGGGCTTTGGGATGAGCAGTTCTTC. Translation: CASRRDRGLWDEQFF.

The chain joins TRBV14 to TRBJ1-5; D ambiguous. The germline CDR1 and CDR2 sequences are SGHDN and FVKESK. The CDR3 is 20 amino acids. The ends were cut back, 1 base at V and 2 bases at J, with 24 bases in the middle. The CDR3 nucleotides read TGTGCCAGCAGCCAAGTGCGAAGATTACCCCACCTTGTTGGCAATCAGCCCCAGCATTTT. Translating it yields CASSQVRRLPHLVGNQPQHF.

The rearrangement links TRBV6-2 or TRBV6-3 to TRBJ1-5; weak D call: TRBD1 (6 bases). The CDR3 runs to 15 residues. With 6 bases removed from V and 5 bases from J, the gap between germline ends came to 17 bases. In germline, CDR1 is MNHEY, CDR2 SVGEGT. The CDR3 DNA reads TGTGCCAGCAGCCCAACCGGGACATTCGATCAGCCCCAGCATTTT. Residues: CASSPTGTFDQPQHF.

The chain combines TRBV10-2 with TRBJ2-3; 16 bases map to TRBD2. This CDR3 has 18 amino acids. The V gene's germline CDR1 is WSHSY and CDR2 SAAADI. J gave up 1 base and V 6 bases, and 7 bases lay outside the gene matches. The CDR3 DNA follows: TGCGCCAGCAGGGGGGGACTAGCGGGAGGGGAGCGCACAGATACGCAGTATTTT. Amino acid sequence: CASRGGLAGGERTDTQYF.

J is TRBJ1-1 and V is TRBV7-8, with TRBD1 identical over 9 bases. The junction had 14 bases not matched to a gene; V was cut back by 5 bases and J by 4 bases. This CDR3 is built from 17 residues. Germline CDR1 is SGHVS and CDR2 is FQNEAQ. CDR3 in DNA: TGTGCCAGCAGCGAACGGGGTGGGACAGGGTCGGGCACTGAAGCTTTCTTT. This codes for CASSERGGTGSGTEAFF.